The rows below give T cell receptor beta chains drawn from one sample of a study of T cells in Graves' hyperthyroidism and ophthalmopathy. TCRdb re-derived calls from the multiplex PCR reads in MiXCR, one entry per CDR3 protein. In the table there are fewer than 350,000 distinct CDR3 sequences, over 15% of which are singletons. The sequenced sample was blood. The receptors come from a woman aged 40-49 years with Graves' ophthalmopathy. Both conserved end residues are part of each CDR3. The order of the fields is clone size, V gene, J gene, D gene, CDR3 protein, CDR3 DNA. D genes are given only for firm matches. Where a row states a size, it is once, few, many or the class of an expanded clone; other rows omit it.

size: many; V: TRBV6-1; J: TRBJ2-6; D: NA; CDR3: CASKSSGANVLTF; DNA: TGTGCCAGCAAGAGCTCTGGGGCCAACGTCCTGACTTTC
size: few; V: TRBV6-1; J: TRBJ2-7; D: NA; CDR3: CASMGTYEQYF; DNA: TGTGCCAGCATGGGCACCTACGAGCAGTACTTC
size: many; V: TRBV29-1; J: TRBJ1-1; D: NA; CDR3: CSVEVGQETEAFF; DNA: TGCAGCGTTGAGGTAGGGCAGGAGACTGAAGCTTTCTTT
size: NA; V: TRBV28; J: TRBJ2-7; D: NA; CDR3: CASSDSWIRQYF; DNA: TGTGCCAGCAGCGACAGTTGGATCCGGCAGTACTTC
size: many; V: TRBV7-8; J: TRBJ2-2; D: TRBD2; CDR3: CASSLVGGPPGELFF; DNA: TGTGCCAGCAGCTTGGTGGGAGGGCCCCCCGGGGAGCTGTTTTTT
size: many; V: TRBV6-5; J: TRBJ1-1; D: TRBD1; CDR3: CASSYSTGGLNTEAFF; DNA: TGTGCCAGCAGTTACTCGACAGGGGGGCTTAACACTGAAGCTTTCTTT
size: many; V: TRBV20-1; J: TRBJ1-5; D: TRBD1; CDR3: CSATGNRGRNQPQHF; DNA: TGCAGTGCTACCGGAAACAGGGGGAGGAATCAGCCCCAGCATTTT
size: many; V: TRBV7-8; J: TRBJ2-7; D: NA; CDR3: CASSVGSGYEQYF; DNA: TGTGCCAGCAGCGTAGGGTCGGGGTACGAGCAGTACTTC
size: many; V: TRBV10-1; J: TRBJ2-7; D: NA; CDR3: CASSESITPGVEQYF; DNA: TGCGCCAGCAGTGAGTCGATAACCCCGGGTGTCGAGCAGTACTTC
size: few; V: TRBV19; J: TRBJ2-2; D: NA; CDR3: CASSIDLRHPNTGELFF; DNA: TGTGCCAGTAGTATAGATCTAAGACACCCGAACACCGGGGAGCTGTTTTTT
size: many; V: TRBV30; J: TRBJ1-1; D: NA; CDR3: CALKRDSVQVEAFF; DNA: TGTGCCCTCAAAAGGGATAGCGTCCAAGTAGAAGCTTTCTTT
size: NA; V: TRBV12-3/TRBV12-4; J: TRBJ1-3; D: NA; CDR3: CASSFARDVDTIYF; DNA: TGTGCCAGCAGTTTCGCCCGCGACGTGGACACCATATATTTT
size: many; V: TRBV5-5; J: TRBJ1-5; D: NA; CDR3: CASSLYGSGNQPQHF; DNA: TGTGCCAGCAGCTTGTACGGCTCAGGTAATCAGCCCCAGCATTTT
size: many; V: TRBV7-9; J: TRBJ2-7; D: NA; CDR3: CASSATSGIYEQYF; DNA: TGTGCCAGCAGCGCAACCTCAGGGATCTACGAGCAGTACTTC
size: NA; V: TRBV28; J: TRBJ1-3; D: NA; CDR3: CASSSPRDKGSGNTISF; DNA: TGTGCCAGCAGTTCCCCCCGGGACAAGGGATCTGGAAACACCATATCTTTT
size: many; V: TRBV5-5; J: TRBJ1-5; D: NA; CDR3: CASSLQEWDQPQHF; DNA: TGTGCCAGCAGCTTACAGGAGTGGGATCAGCCCCAGCATTTT